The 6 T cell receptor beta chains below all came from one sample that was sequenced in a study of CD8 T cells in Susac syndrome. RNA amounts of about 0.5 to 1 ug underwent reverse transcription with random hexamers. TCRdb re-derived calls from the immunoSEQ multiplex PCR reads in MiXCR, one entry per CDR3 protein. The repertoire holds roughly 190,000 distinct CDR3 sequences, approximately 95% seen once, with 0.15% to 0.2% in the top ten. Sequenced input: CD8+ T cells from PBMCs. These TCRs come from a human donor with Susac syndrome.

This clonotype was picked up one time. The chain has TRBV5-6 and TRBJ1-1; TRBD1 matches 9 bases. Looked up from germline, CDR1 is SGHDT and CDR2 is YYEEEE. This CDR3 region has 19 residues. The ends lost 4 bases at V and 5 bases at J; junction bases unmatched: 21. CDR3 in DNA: TGTGCCAGCAGCCCCCGCCCTGCAATTGCGACAGGGGGAAGAACTGAAGCTTTCTTT. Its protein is CASSPRPAIATGGRTEAFF.

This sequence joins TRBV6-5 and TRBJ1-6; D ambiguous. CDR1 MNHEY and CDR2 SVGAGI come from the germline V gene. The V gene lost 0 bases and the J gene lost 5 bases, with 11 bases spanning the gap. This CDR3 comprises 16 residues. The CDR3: CASSYSSGRNNSPLHF. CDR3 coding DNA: TGTGCCAGCAGTTACTCATCAGGCAGAAATAATTCACCCCTCCACTTT.

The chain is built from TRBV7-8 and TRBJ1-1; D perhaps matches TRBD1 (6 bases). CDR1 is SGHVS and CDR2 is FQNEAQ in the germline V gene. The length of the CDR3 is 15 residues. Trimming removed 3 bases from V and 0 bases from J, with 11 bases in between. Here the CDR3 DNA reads TGTGCCAGCAGCTTCGGGGGCCCGATGAACACTGAAGCTTTCTTT. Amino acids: CASSFGGPMNTEAFF.

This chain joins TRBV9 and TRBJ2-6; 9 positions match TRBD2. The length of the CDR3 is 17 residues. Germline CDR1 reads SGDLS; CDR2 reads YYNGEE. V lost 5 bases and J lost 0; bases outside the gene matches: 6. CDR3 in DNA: TGTGCCAGCAGGGGAAATAGCGGGGGCTCTGGGGCCAACGTCCTGACTTTC. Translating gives CASRGNSGGSGANVLTF.

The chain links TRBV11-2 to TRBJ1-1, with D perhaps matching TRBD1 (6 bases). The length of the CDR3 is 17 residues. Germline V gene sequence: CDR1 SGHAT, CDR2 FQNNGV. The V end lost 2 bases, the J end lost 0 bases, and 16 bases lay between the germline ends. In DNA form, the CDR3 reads TGTGCCAGCAGCTTAAGCGAGACAGGAAAACTGAACACTGAAGCTTTCTTT. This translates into CASSLSETGKLNTEAFF.

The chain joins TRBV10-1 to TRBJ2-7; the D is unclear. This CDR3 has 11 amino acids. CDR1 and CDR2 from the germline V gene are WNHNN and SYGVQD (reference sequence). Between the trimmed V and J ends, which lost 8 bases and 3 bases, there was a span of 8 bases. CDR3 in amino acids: CASGSGYEQYF. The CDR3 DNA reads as TGCGCCAGCGGATCAGGCTACGAGCAGTACTTC.